Included here is one T cell receptor (beta chain) sequence, with context. Its target is not known. The assay was immunoSEQ multiplex PCR, and TCRdb's table has in-frame clones only and misses some. The sample shows some 180,000 clones, 80% to 95% of them seen only once. The data are from a study of T cell responses to AZD1222 COVID-19 vaccine. Whole-study findings and limits: Donors skewed white British and female; clonal diversity was possibly underestimated. Dominant CD4 TCR responses targeted spike regions 160-218 and 743-854. Repertoires were obtained solely post-peak T cell response.

CDR1 and CDR2 from the germline V gene are SNHLY and FYNNEI. CDR3 length: 13 residues. The ends were cut back, 6 bases at V and 5 bases at J, with 12 bases in the middle. Recipients boosted at about 4 weeks or about 12 weeks are pooled. The chain links TRBV2 to TRBJ2-3; no definite D call. The receptor was derived from an adult who received the AZD1222 COVID-19 vaccine. The sequenced sample was peripheral blood, obtained 28 days after the second AZD1222 dose. For the CDR3, the DNA is TGTGCCAGCAGCGAATCCTCCGGAGATACGCAGTATTTT. Protein product: CASSESSGDTQYF.